This TCR beta chain derives from a study of beta chain features in type 1 diabetes. V shed 5 bases and J 6 bases; nucleotides not matched to a gene: 7. The CDR3 loop spans 14 amino acids. CDR1 is SEHNR and CDR2 is FQNEAQ in the germline V gene (reference sequence). The whole isolated RNA underwent reverse transcription, so sequencing captured expressed TCRB transcripts. This table comes from immunoSEQ multiplex PCR, and its TCRdb copy is limited to in-frame clones, with some not included. Of 200,000 to 250,000 clones listed, roughly 10% were seen once; the top ten hold 1% to 1.5%. This clone has a handful of counts.

This TCR came from a young man in good health. Sequenced: central memory CD4+ T cells from blood. The gene calls are TRBV7-9 and TRBJ2-7; 10 bases align to TRBD1. The CDR3 sequence is CASSRRDRGGEQYF. The DNA of the CDR3 is TGTGCCAGCAGCCGCCGGGACAGGGGAGGCGAGCAGTACTTC. The entire variable domain, with the rest obtained from reference TRBV7-9 and TRBJ2-7, is as follows: DTGVSQNPRHKITKRGQNVTFRCDPISEHNRLYWYRQTLGQGPEFLTYFQNEAQLEKSRLLSDRFSAERPKGSFSTLEIQRTEQGDSAMYLCASSRRDRGGEQYFGPGTRLTVT.